Included here is one TCR beta chain sequence, with context. What it binds is not known. Amplification of TCR beta CDR3 regions used RNA transcripts. The library came from an HTBI-primed first-round RT-PCR and a second-round multiplex PCR. TCRdb processed the multiplex PCR reads anew with MiXCR; each CDR3 protein has one entry. This sample has some 400,000 distinct CDR3 sequences, with roughly 18% found just once. This sample stems from a study of Graves' ophthalmopathy and Graves' hyperthyroidism. Losses at the gene ends were 5 bases for V and 4 bases for J; bases not matched to a gene: 19. Germline CDR1 and CDR2: LNHDA and SQIVND (reference sequence). The CDR3 is 18 amino acids. Study findings and constraints: As the model predicted ophthalmopathy progression, it achieved a sensitivity of approximately 65% and a specificity of roughly 73%. Ophthalmopathy and stable hyperthyroidism were discriminated by a 13-signature model, with over 85% sensitivity and about 76% specificity.

Ophthalmopathy donors showed moderate-to-severe activity, CAS ≥3, NOSPECS ≥4 and a duration under 3 months. None of the included patients had other autoimmune diseases, uncontrolled infections, pregnancy or lactation, as these led to exclusion. The rearrangement uses TRBV19 and TRBJ1-2; 7 bases are a match to TRBD1. This sequence originates from a young woman with Graves' ophthalmopathy. Sequenced: peripheral blood. The CDR3 DNA sequence: TGTGCCAGTAGTGCCCGCCGGGGACAGCCTGCGAAACCCTATGGCTACACCTTC. Its protein product is CASSARRGQPAKPYGYTF. Full variable domain (missing parts from reference TRBV19 and TRBJ1-2): DGGITQSPKYLFRKEGQNVTLSCEQNLNHDAMYWYRQDPGQGLRLIYYSQIVNDFQKGDIAEGYSVSREKKESFPLTVTSAQKNPTAFYLCASSARRGQPAKPYGYTFGSGTRLTVV.